The 16 T cell receptor beta chains in this list originate from one sample, sequenced in a study of blood T cell repertoires in COVID-19. Profiling relied on immunoSEQ multiplex PCR, and the TCRdb table lists in-frame clones only, not all of them. The sample has around 230,000 clones; more than 75% are singletons. Material: PBMCs or T cells enriched from blood (not recorded which). The receptors were sampled from a woman between 40 and 55 years old with acute COVID-19.

The chain uses TRBV29-1 and TRBJ1-1, with D uncertain. The germline CDR1 and CDR2 sequences are SQVTM and ANQGSEA. The CDR3 is 13 amino acids. The V and J ends lost 2 bases and 1 base respectively, with 8 bases between them. The DNA of the CDR3 is TGCAGCGTTGAACACAGTAAGAACACTGAAGCTTTCTTT. Its protein is CSVEHSKNTEAFF.

This chain uses TRBV2 with TRBJ1-4; 10 nucleotides match TRBD1. V lost 2 bases and J lost 13; bases outside the gene matches: 7. The V gene's germline CDR1 is SNHLY and CDR2 FYNNEI. The CDR3 is made up of 14 amino acids. The chain's CDR3 is CASSEFLGDRGLFF. The CDR3 DNA reads as TGTGCCAGCAGTGAATTTCTGGGGGACAGGGGACTGTTTTTT.

V is TRBV9 and J is TRBJ1-4; possibly TRBD1 for D (5 bases). The CDR3 loop spans 16 amino acids. The V gene lost 2 bases and the J gene lost 4 bases, with 15 bases spanning the gap. CDR1 and CDR2 (germline): SGDLS, YYNGEE. Written as DNA, the CDR3 is TGTGCCAGCAGCGTGCGGGAAGGGACGGGTAATGAAAAACTGTTTTTT. It is translated as CASSVREGTGNEKLFF.

V usage is TRBV30 and J usage is TRBJ1-2, with 7 bases identical to TRBD1. V dropped 6 bases and J dropped 5; count of bases not matched to a gene: 9. The CDR3 has 13 amino acids. Per the germline V gene, CDR1 is GTSNPN and CDR2 is SVGIG (reference sequence). For the CDR3, the DNA is TGTGCCTGTACGGACAGGCTCTCTTATGGCTACACCTTC. The encoded protein is CACTDRLSYGYTF. Variable domain in full (rest from reference TRBV30 and TRBJ1-2): SQTIHQWPATLVQPVGSPLSLECTVEGTSNPNLYWYRQAAGRGLQLLFYSVGIGQISSEVPQNLSASRPQDRQFILSSKKLLLSDSGFYLCACTDRLSYGYTFGSGTRLTVV.

The rearrangement links TRBV5-4 to TRBJ1-1; D is uncertain. Germline CDR1 reads SGHNT; CDR2 reads YYREEE (reference sequence). The CDR3 extends over 12 amino acids. Trimming left V 6 bases short and J 4 bases short, with 10 bases between. CDR3 amino acids: CASTSAGTEAFF. In DNA form, the CDR3 reads TGTGCCAGCACGAGTGCGGGCACTGAAGCTTTCTTT.

This chain uses TRBV7-6 with TRBJ2-2; 7 positions agree with TRBD2. Germline CDR1 reads SGHVS; CDR2 reads FNYEAQ. J lost 7 bases, V lost 5 bases, and 13 bases had no gene match. The CDR3 covers 16 residues. CDR3 bases: TGTGCCAGCAGCCCATTTGTCGGGGAGGGGATCGGGGAGCTGTTTTTT. Translated: CASSPFVGEGIGELFF.

A single count supports this clone. V and J are TRBV10-1 and TRBJ2-2; D remains ambiguous. The CDR3 spans 16 residues. Trimming took off 0 bases at V and 2 bases at J, with 10 bases between the two ends. CDR1 WNHNN and CDR2 SYGVQD come from the germline V gene (reference sequence). Here the CDR3 DNA reads TGCGCCAGCAGTGAGTCGACTCGGCCTAACACCGGGGAGCTGTTTTTT. Residues: CASSESTRPNTGELFF.

This clone was observed once. J is TRBJ2-2 and V is TRBV11-1, with 7 positions matching TRBD2. Germline V gene lookup returns CDR1 SGHAT and CDR2 FQDESV (reference sequence). V dropped 3 bases and J dropped 3; count of bases not matched to a gene: 7. This CDR3 is built from 16 residues. The CDR3 sequence: CASSLTGGGHTGELFF. The DNA for the CDR3 is TGTGCCAGCAGCTTGACGGGAGGAGGCCACACCGGGGAGCTGTTTTTT.

This CDR3 is CASSPHGQGLTEAFF. The CDR3 DNA reads as TGTGCCAGCAGCCCACACGGACAGGGCCTCACTGAAGCTTTCTTT. The chain is built from TRBV9 and TRBJ1-1; 8 nucleotides agree with TRBD1. Per the germline V gene, CDR1 is SGDLS and CDR2 is YYNGEE. After removal of 4 bases from V and 4 bases from J, the junction contained 9 bases not matched to a gene. The CDR3 extends over 15 amino acids.

The chain has TRBV7-2 and TRBJ2-3; 7 positions match TRBD2. CDR1 and CDR2 from the germline V gene are SGHTA and FQGNSA. The CDR3 covers 15 residues. V was pared by 5 bases and J by 0 bases, with 5 bases of the junction left unmatched. CDR3 sequence reads: CASSPSGDSTDTQYF. The CDR3, as DNA: TGTGCCAGCAGCCCTAGCGGAGACAGCACAGATACGCAGTATTTT.

The chain carries TRBV7-8 and TRBJ2-4; TRBD2 is a possible D gene (6 bases). CDR1 SGHVS and CDR2 FQNEAQ come from the germline V gene. Trimming shortened V by 2 bases and J by 3 bases, and 11 bases separated the two germline ends. The CDR3 consists of 15 residues. CDR3 in amino acids: CASSLRRESKNIQYF. The CDR3 nucleotides read TGTGCCAGCAGCTTAAGGCGGGAAAGCAAAAACATTCAGTACTTC.

The rearrangement joins TRBV6-1 to TRBJ2-7, with TRBD2 matching over 7 bases. In germline, CDR1 is MNHNS, CDR2 SASEGT. With V trimmed by 1 base and J by 2 bases, 8 bases remained unmatched. The CDR3 spans 16 residues. The CDR3 nucleotides are TGTGCCAGCAGTGAAGATGAGGGAGGGCCGGCCTACGAGCAGTACTTC. Its protein is CASSEDEGGPAYEQYF.

The rearrangement uses TRBV6-5 and TRBJ2-7; perhaps TRBD1 as D (6 bases). The CDR3 totals 13 residues. Trimming pared 8 bases from V and 1 base from J, leaving 12 bases between. CDR1 is MNHEY, CDR2 SVGAGI, per germline. CDR3 sequence: CASFDRISYEQYF. In nucleotides, the CDR3 is TGTGCCAGCTTCGACAGGATATCCTACGAGCAGTACTTC.

The rearrangement joins TRBV6-5 to TRBJ1-6; D gene uncertain. The length of the CDR3 is 15 residues. Trimming took off 6 bases at V and 0 bases at J, with 9 bases between the two ends. In germline, CDR1 is MNHEY, CDR2 SVGAGI. CDR3 sequence (DNA): TGTGCCAGCAGGACGCGGAGCTCCTATAATTCACCCCTCCACTTT. It codes for CASRTRSSYNSPLHF.

The chain uses TRBV11-2 and TRBJ2-7; 8 nucleotides match TRBD1. V shed 5 bases, J shed 7 bases, and the junction held 7 bases outside the gene matches. The CDR3 is 13 residues long. Per the germline V gene, CDR1 is SGHAT and CDR2 is FQNNGV. The CDR3 here is CASSPSGGWEQYF. The DNA of the CDR3 is TGTGCCAGCAGCCCATCAGGGGGCTGGGAGCAGTACTTC.

The chain employs TRBV7-9 and TRBJ2-5, with 7 bases fitting TRBD1. Losses at the gene ends were 0 bases for V and 3 bases for J; bases not matched to a gene: 4. This CDR3 is built from 15 residues. CDR1 and CDR2 from the germline V gene are SEHNR and FQNEAQ (reference sequence). The CDR3 sequence: CASSLAWDSEETQYF. CDR3 sequence (DNA): TGTGCCAGCAGCTTAGCCTGGGACAGTGAAGAGACCCAGTACTTC.